These 2 T cell receptor beta chains originate from one sample sequenced in a study of T cell clonotyping in hematopoietic cell transplantation. Generated by immunoSEQ multiplex PCR, the TCRdb table keeps only in-frame clones and is missing some. The table records 9,500 to 14,000 clones, about 92% of them present only once. Time point specified: recipient sample about 28 days before transplant, after cytoreduction. The sample in question was peripheral blood mononuclear cells, obtained before stem cell transplant. The receptors shown here come from a woman aged 35 to 49 with acute myeloid leukemia. Some clones in this sample may be carry-over from other donors' samples.

This rearrangement joins TRBV29-1 to TRBJ1-1; TRBD1 is a possible D gene (5 bases). The CDR3 sequence is 13 residues long. Germline values: CDR1 SQVTM, CDR2 ANQGSEA. V was pared by 6 bases and J by 4 bases, with 15 bases between. CDR3 in DNA: TGCAGCGTCCCTGGGGTGGGGGGCACTGAAGCTTTCTTT. Encoded protein: CSVPGVGGTEAFF.

The J gene is TRBJ2-7, the V gene TRBV23-1; perhaps TRBD2 as D (5 bases). TRBV23-1 is known as an ORF, though its function is uncertain. Trimming took 4 bases from V and 5 from J, leaving 9 bases between them. CDR3 length: 12 residues. The CDR3 DNA reads TGCGCCAGCAGTCTACGGGAACACGAGCAGTACTTC. Its translation: CASSLREHEQYF.